This entry lists 6 T cell receptor beta chains sequenced from one sample in a study of regulatory T cells in long-lasting Graves disease. Time point described: persistent/refractory GD, antithyroid drugs over 5 years with positive TRAb. Scientists built the TCR library using RNA that was extracted from PBMCs. Relying on iRepertoire HTBI primers and Arm-PCR of CDR3 regions, the team built TCR beta libraries. TCRdb re-called the multiplex PCR reads with MiXCR, one entry per CDR3 protein. Altogether roughly 700,000 distinct CDR3 sequences are present, about 30% being singletons, with the ten largest covering about two fifths. Specimen: peripheral blood mononuclear cells (PBMCs), collected when the disease was refractory, from a patient treated with antithyroid drugs. The receptor source for this set is a female donor with Graves disease.

This clonotype was seen more than once but under ten times. CDR3 sequence: CASSSPLRQGKAYEQYF. The CDR3 DNA follows: TGTGCCAGCAGTTCCCCCCTCCGACAGGGAAAGGCCTACGAGCAGTACTTC. The chain employs TRBV27 and TRBJ2-7, with 7 positions matching TRBD1. The CDR3 runs 17 residues. The germline V gene has CDR1 MNHEY and CDR2 SMNVEV (reference sequence). The V segment lost 4 bases and the J segment 2 bases; nucleotides outside the gene matches: 14.

This chain uses TRBV6-1 with TRBJ1-3; the match to TRBD1 covers 9 bases. The CDR3 is 18 amino acids. V was clipped by 6 bases and J by 0 bases; unmatched bases: 12. Germline CDR1 MNHNS, CDR2 SASEGT. The CDR3 here is CASRLRDDRGSSGNTIYF. In DNA form, the CDR3 reads TGTGCCAGCAGGCTCCGGGACGACAGGGGGTCCTCTGGAAACACCATATATTTT.

This clonotype has a handful of counts. J is TRBJ1-2 and V is TRBV27; possibly TRBD1 for D (5 bases). V lost 1 base to trimming and J lost 2 bases, with 11 bases between them. The CDR3 length is 15 residues. CDR1 is MNHEY, CDR2 SMNVEV, per germline (reference sequence). The CDR3 DNA follows: TGTGCCAGCAGTTTATATCCGACAGCAAACTATGGCTACACCTTC. Its protein product is CASSLYPTANYGYTF.

The rearrangement links TRBV29-1 to TRBJ1-3; D call uncertain. CDR3 length: 13 amino acids. Germline values: CDR1 SQVTM, CDR2 ANQGSEA. V lost 3 bases and J lost 1, with 7 bases in between. The CDR3 spells CSVDRGSGNTIYF. The CDR3 bases are TGCAGCGTTGATCGGGGTTCTGGAAACACCATATATTTT.

This clonotype was detected a few times. V and J are TRBV5-1 and TRBJ1-2; D unresolved. Germline V gene lookup returns CDR1 SGHRS and CDR2 YFSETQ. This CDR3 region has 16 residues. V was trimmed by 4 bases and J by 5 bases, leaving 21 bases between them. Here the CDR3 reads CASSPDPEGYGYGYTF. CDR3 nucleotide sequence: TGCGCCAGCAGCCCGGACCCGGAGGGCTACGGTTATGGCTACACCTTC.

V gene TRBV7-8 combines with J gene TRBJ1-5; tentatively, D is TRBD1 (5 bases). The CDR3 sequence is 15 residues long. In germline, CDR1 is SGHVS, CDR2 FQNEAQ. Trimming removed 5 bases from V and 3 bases from J, with 14 bases in between. The CDR3 sequence: CASSLTGFLNQPQHF. DNA of the CDR3: TGTGCCAGCAGCCTTACAGGTTTCCTCAATCAGCCCCAGCATTTT.